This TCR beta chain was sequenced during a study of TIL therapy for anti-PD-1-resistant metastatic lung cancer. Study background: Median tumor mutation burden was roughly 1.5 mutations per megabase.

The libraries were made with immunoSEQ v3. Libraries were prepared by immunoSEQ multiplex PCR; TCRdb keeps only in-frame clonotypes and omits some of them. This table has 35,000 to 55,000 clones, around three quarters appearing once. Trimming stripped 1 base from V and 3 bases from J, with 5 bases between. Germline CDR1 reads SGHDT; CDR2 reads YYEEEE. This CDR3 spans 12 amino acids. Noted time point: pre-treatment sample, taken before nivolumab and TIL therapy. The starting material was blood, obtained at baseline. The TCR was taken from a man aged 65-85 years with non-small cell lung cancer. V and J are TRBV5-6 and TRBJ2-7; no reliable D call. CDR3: CASSLNRYEQYF. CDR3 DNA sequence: TGTGCCAGCAGCTTGAATCGCTACGAGCAGTACTTC.